This T cell receptor beta chain was sequenced for a study of blood T cell repertoires in COVID-19 (TCRdb year 2020). Describing the broader study: Collaborator samples came from the United States, Italy and Spain and covered acute and convalescent phases of COVID-19. The prospective study material was composed of cDNA or gDNA derived from T cells, B-cell-depleted T cells, or PBMCs. Subjects who had been exposed to COVID-19, were actively infected with it, or had recovered from it provided the deeply sampled blood TCRbeta repertoires that made up the dataset. The repertoires were made available in a free public database intended to serve as a resource for research on the immune response to SARS-CoV-2. The samples were drawn from the first 160 participants of the ongoing ImmuneRACE study and from 1,254 subjects provided by 6 global collaborators. A de-identified subject ID, COVID-19 status, age in years and sex were almost always included in the sample metadata. Where HLA class I and class II types were available, the types were taken from metadata supplied by the sample provider, not from assay-based typing.

The paper's findings and limits, for the study overall: The amount of clinical and demographic metadata varied by source and participant and was provided uncurated.

TCRbeta CDR3 regions were amplified from genomic DNA using the immunoSEQ Assay, a bias-controlled multiplex PCR. Regarding the original processing steps: The number of nucleated cells in each sample was estimated from the amplification of reference gene primers within the assay. To quantify the absolute abundance of each unique TCRbeta CDR3 rearrangement, sequence reads were collapsed and filtered. For each sample, productive Simpson clonality was calculated as the square root of Simpson's diversity index over productive rearrangements. TCRdb retrieved this table from immuneACCESS and kept in-frame rearrangements only. Not all clones are present; in checked studies, unresolved V genes account for under half, and no reason is known for the remainder. V, J and clone size are those of that table, while D and trimming were read from the DNA. The sample table lists some 120,000 clones, around 74% of them with a count of one. The ten biggest clones cover around 6% of the sample.

Comments on this clone: The target of this receptor is not known. Base qualities are not recorded, but no much larger clone differs from it by a single base.

Collaborating institutions collected whole blood in K2EDTA tubes following their own protocols. For TCRbeta analysis, collaborators shipped samples as frozen whole blood, isolated PBMCs, or DNA extracted from either of those sample types. CDR1 is given as GTSNPN and CDR2 as SVGIG, both from the germline V gene (reference sequence). Inclusive of the bounding cysteine and phenylalanine, the CDR3 is 12 residues long. The sequence is cut down to CDR3 DNA, 36 bases in frame from base 1. Sequenced material: peripheral blood. The rearranged segments are TRBV30 and TRBJ1-5; no D gene can be assigned with confidence. This clonotype was obtained from a man aged 55 to 70 with acute or convalescent COVID-19. The CDR3 region reads CTPGNSNQPQHF. The DNA sequence is given as TGTACCCCGGGTAATAGCAATCAGCCCCAGCATTTT. Full variable domain (CDR3 extended with the reference TRBV30 and TRBJ1-5 proteins): SQTIHQWPATLVQPVGSPLSLECTVEGTSNPNLYWYRQAAGRGLQLLFYSVGIGQISSEVPQNLSASRPQDRQFILSSKKLLLSDSGFYLCTPGNSNQPQHFGDGTRLSIL.